The rows below give T cell receptor beta chains drawn from one sample of a study of cytotoxic CD8 clonotypes in ibrutinib-treated CLL. Assay used: immunoSEQ multiplex PCR; TCRdb lists only in-frame clones, some missing. Here the sample spans some 93,000 clones, about 72% being singletons. Material: PBMCs, obtained after 12 months of ibrutinib treatment. These receptors all stem from a human donor with chronic lymphocytic leukemia. CDR3s include the opening cysteine and the closing phenylalanine or tryptophan. The order of the fields is clone size, V gene, J gene, D gene, CDR3 protein, CDR3 DNA. D genes are given only for firm matches. Clone size is stated in some rows and not others, as once, few, many or a class when expanded.

clone_size: once
v_call: TRBV6-6
j_call: TRBJ2-2
d_call: NA
cdr3_aa: CASRVQVYTGELFF
cdr3_nt: TGTGCCAGCAGGGTACAGGTATACACCGGGGAGCTGTTTTTT

clone_size: NA
v_call: TRBV6-6
j_call: TRBJ2-7
d_call: TRBD2
cdr3_aa: CASSSRTSGDFYEQYF
cdr3_nt: TGTGCCAGCAGTTCCCGGACTAGCGGGGATTTCTACGAGCAGTACTTC

clone_size: NA
v_call: TRBV7-2
j_call: TRBJ2-5
d_call: NA
cdr3_aa: CASSLLGTRGETQYF
cdr3_nt: TGTGCCAGCAGCCTACTAGGGACCCGCGGGGAGACCCAGTACTTC

clone_size: NA
v_call: TRBV5-6
j_call: TRBJ2-7
d_call: NA
cdr3_aa: CASSLDGSPSYEQYF
cdr3_nt: TGTGCCAGCAGCCTGGACGGGTCCCCGTCCTACGAGCAGTACTTC

clone_size: once
v_call: TRBV7-6
j_call: TRBJ2-3
d_call: NA
cdr3_aa: CASSFLGESTDTQYF
cdr3_nt: TGTGCCAGCAGCTTCCTAGGGGAAAGCACAGATACGCAGTATTTT

clone_size: many
v_call: TRBV20-1
j_call: TRBJ2-1
d_call: NA
cdr3_aa: CSSGGPYEQFF
cdr3_nt: TGCAGTTCGGGGGGCCCCTATGAGCAGTTCTTC

clone_size: NA
v_call: TRBV30
j_call: TRBJ2-5
d_call: NA
cdr3_aa: CAWTGFGEQETQYF
cdr3_nt: TGTGCCTGGACAGGGTTTGGTGAGCAAGAGACCCAGTACTTC

clone_size: once
v_call: TRBV21-1
j_call: TRBJ1-2
d_call: NA
cdr3_aa: CASSKALGGGGYTF
cdr3_nt: TGTGCCAGCAGCAAAGCGCTAGGAGGGGGTGGCTACACCTTC

clone_size: NA
v_call: TRBV5-1
j_call: TRBJ2-7
d_call: TRBD1
cdr3_aa: CASSPGQGAGEQYF
cdr3_nt: TGCGCCAGCAGCCCCGGACAGGGGGCTGGTGAGCAGTACTTC

clone_size: NA
v_call: TRBV30
j_call: TRBJ2-4
d_call: TRBD2
cdr3_aa: CASHRGENIQYF
cdr3_nt: TGTGCCTCCCACCGGGGGGAGAACATTCAGTACTTC

clone_size: NA
v_call: TRBV7-3
j_call: TRBJ2-3
d_call: NA
cdr3_aa: CASSLTSQIADTQYF
cdr3_nt: TGTGCCAGCAGCTTAACGTCCCAGATAGCAGATACGCAGTATTTT

clone_size: few
v_call: TRBV5-6
j_call: TRBJ2-2
d_call: NA
cdr3_aa: CASSPGGYVRTGELFF
cdr3_nt: TGTGCCAGCAGCCCTGGGGGGTACGTACGCACCGGGGAGCTGTTTTTT

clone_size: NA
v_call: TRBV20-1
j_call: TRBJ2-1
d_call: NA
cdr3_aa: CIPDNEQFF
cdr3_nt: TGCATCCCCGACAATGAGCAGTTCTTC

clone_size: NA
v_call: TRBV4-1
j_call: TRBJ2-1
d_call: TRBD1
cdr3_aa: CASSLGTGWNEQFF
cdr3_nt: TGCGCCAGCAGCCTGGGGACAGGGTGGAATGAGCAGTTCTTC

clone_size: NA
v_call: TRBV6-5
j_call: TRBJ2-3
d_call: NA
cdr3_aa: CASSAQGGGTDTQYF
cdr3_nt: TGTGCCAGCAGCGCACAGGGAGGTGGCACAGATACGCAGTATTTT

clone_size: NA
v_call: TRBV7-9
j_call: TRBJ1-4
d_call: NA
cdr3_aa: CASSLTRSPNEKLFF
cdr3_nt: TGTGCCAGCAGCTTAACGCGAAGTCCTAATGAAAAACTGTTTTTT

clone_size: NA
v_call: TRBV7-3
j_call: TRBJ2-2
d_call: TRBD2
cdr3_aa: CASSSDSGTNTGELFF
cdr3_nt: TGTGCCAGCAGCTCAGATAGCGGGACAAACACCGGGGAGCTGTTTTTT

clone_size: NA
v_call: TRBV7-2
j_call: TRBJ2-3
d_call: TRBD2
cdr3_aa: CASSSFRGGWGTDTQYF
cdr3_nt: TGTGCCAGCAGCTCCTTTCGCGGGGGGTGGGGCACAGATACGCAGTATTTT

clone_size: NA
v_call: TRBV7-3
j_call: TRBJ2-1
d_call: TRBD1
cdr3_aa: CASGQGSYNEQFF
cdr3_nt: TGTGCCAGTGGACAGGGTTCCTACAATGAGCAGTTCTTC

clone_size: few
v_call: TRBV28
j_call: TRBJ2-5
d_call: TRBD2
cdr3_aa: CASSPWTSGETQYF
cdr3_nt: TGTGCCAGCAGTCCCTGGACTAGCGGAGAGACCCAGTACTTC

clone_size: NA
v_call: TRBV5-6
j_call: TRBJ2-5
d_call: NA
cdr3_aa: CASSPLSPLGETQYF
cdr3_nt: TGTGCCAGCAGCCCTTTATCTCCCCTCGGGGAGACCCAGTACTTC

clone_size: NA
v_call: TRBV4-2
j_call: TRBJ2-7
d_call: TRBD2
cdr3_aa: CASRAGDPYEQYF
cdr3_nt: TGTGCCAGCAGAGCGGGGGATCCCTACGAGCAGTACTTC

clone_size: once
v_call: TRBV7-2
j_call: TRBJ2-7
d_call: TRBD2
cdr3_aa: CASSPSSGGGYEQYF
cdr3_nt: TGTGCCAGCAGTCCCTCTAGCGGGGGAGGATACGAGCAGTACTTC

clone_size: NA
v_call: TRBV11-3
j_call: TRBJ2-5
d_call: NA
cdr3_aa: CASSLDLKGGAQYF
cdr3_nt: TGTGCCAGCAGCTTAGACTTGAAGGGGGGGGCCCAGTACTTC

clone_size: NA
v_call: TRBV7-2
j_call: TRBJ2-1
d_call: NA
cdr3_aa: CASKPRGSGYNEQFF
cdr3_nt: TGTGCCAGCAAACCCAGGGGATCTGGCTACAATGAGCAGTTCTTC

clone_size: NA
v_call: TRBV5-1
j_call: TRBJ2-5
d_call: NA
cdr3_aa: CASSPGTEQETQYF
cdr3_nt: TGCGCCAGCAGCCCTGGGACGGAACAAGAGACCCAGTACTTC

clone_size: NA
v_call: TRBV5-4
j_call: TRBJ1-1
d_call: NA
cdr3_aa: CASSPMNTEAFF
cdr3_nt: TGTGCCAGCAGCCCGATGAACACTGAAGCTTTCTTT

clone_size: NA
v_call: TRBV28
j_call: TRBJ2-3
d_call: TRBD2
cdr3_aa: CASSVLAGLGTDTQYF
cdr3_nt: TGTGCCAGCAGTGTCTTAGCGGGCCTTGGCACAGATACGCAGTATTTT

clone_size: NA
v_call: TRBV6-6
j_call: TRBJ1-1
d_call: NA
cdr3_aa: CASSTIQRAFF
cdr3_nt: TGTGCCAGCAGTACAATACAGCGGGCTTTCTTT

clone_size: NA
v_call: TRBV7-7
j_call: TRBJ2-1
d_call: TRBD1
cdr3_aa: CASSLRSGTDYNEQFF
cdr3_nt: TGTGCTAGCAGCCTCCGCTCCGGGACAGATTACAATGAGCAGTTCTTC

clone_size: NA
v_call: TRBV7-6
j_call: TRBJ2-7
d_call: NA
cdr3_aa: CASSQQGGASYEQYF
cdr3_nt: TGTGCCAGCAGCCAACAGGGAGGGGCGTCCTACGAGCAGTACTTC

clone_size: NA
v_call: TRBV25-1
j_call: TRBJ1-2
d_call: TRBD1
cdr3_aa: CASSESATGTGGYTF
cdr3_nt: TGTGCCAGCAGTGAATCTGCGACAGGGACGGGGGGCTACACCTTC

clone_size: NA
v_call: TRBV15
j_call: TRBJ2-7
d_call: NA
cdr3_aa: CATSSYRGRGSYEQYF
cdr3_nt: TGTGCCACCAGCAGTTATCGGGGGCGAGGGTCCTACGAGCAGTACTTC

clone_size: NA
v_call: TRBV5-4
j_call: TRBJ1-3
d_call: NA
cdr3_aa: CASSLDMRGTGNTIYF
cdr3_nt: TGTGCCAGCAGCTTGGATATGCGGGGAACTGGAAACACCATATATTTT

clone_size: NA
v_call: TRBV6-1
j_call: TRBJ2-2
d_call: TRBD1
cdr3_aa: CASSVQGEVRTGELFF
cdr3_nt: TGTGCCAGCAGTGTACAGGGGGAGGTTAGAACCGGGGAGCTGTTTTTT

clone_size: NA
v_call: TRBV7-2
j_call: TRBJ2-5
d_call: TRBD2
cdr3_aa: CASSALAGRGGQETQYF
cdr3_nt: TGTGCCAGCAGCGCCCTCGCCGGGAGGGGCGGACAAGAGACCCAGTACTTC

clone_size: NA
v_call: TRBV28
j_call: TRBJ2-2
d_call: NA
cdr3_aa: CASSLFGANTGELFF
cdr3_nt: TGTGCCAGCAGTTTATTTGGGGCGAACACCGGGGAGCTGTTTTTT

clone_size: NA
v_call: TRBV30
j_call: TRBJ1-2
d_call: NA
cdr3_aa: CAWSVRAGEWYTF
cdr3_nt: TGTGCCTGGAGTGTACGGGCAGGGGAGTGGTACACCTTC

clone_size: once
v_call: TRBV6-1
j_call: TRBJ2-7
d_call: NA
cdr3_aa: CASSAFRGLEQYF
cdr3_nt: TGTGCCAGCAGTGCATTCAGGGGTTTGGAGCAGTACTTC

clone_size: few
v_call: TRBV6-6
j_call: TRBJ1-2
d_call: NA
cdr3_aa: CASRAGNYGYTF
cdr3_nt: TGTGCCAGCAGGGCGGGGAACTATGGCTACACCTTC

clone_size: many
v_call: TRBV29-1
j_call: TRBJ2-7
d_call: NA
cdr3_aa: CSVTNPGASSYEQYF
cdr3_nt: TGCAGCGTTACTAACCCAGGGGCCAGCTCCTACGAGCAGTACTTC

clone_size: NA
v_call: TRBV5-4
j_call: TRBJ2-1
d_call: TRBD2
cdr3_aa: CASSQAGLAGYNEQFF
cdr3_nt: TGTGCCAGCAGCCAGGCGGGACTAGCGGGGTACAATGAGCAGTTCTTC

clone_size: NA
v_call: TRBV5-6
j_call: TRBJ1-4
d_call: TRBD1
cdr3_aa: CASSYGQASTNEKLFF
cdr3_nt: TGTGCCAGCAGCTACGGACAGGCTTCAACTAATGAAAAACTGTTTTTT

clone_size: NA
v_call: TRBV11-1
j_call: TRBJ1-6
d_call: NA
cdr3_aa: CASSFSRNSPLHF
cdr3_nt: TGTGCCAGCAGCTTCTCCAGGAATTCACCCCTCCACTTT

clone_size: NA
v_call: TRBV13
j_call: TRBJ2-7
d_call: TRBD2
cdr3_aa: CASSGRLAGSDEQYF
cdr3_nt: TGTGCCAGCAGCGGTCGACTAGCGGGGTCGGACGAGCAGTACTTC

clone_size: once
v_call: TRBV25-1
j_call: TRBJ1-3
d_call: NA
cdr3_aa: CASSDTARGGTIYF
cdr3_nt: TGTGCCAGCAGTGATACAGCCCGGGGGGGCACCATATATTTT

clone_size: NA
v_call: TRBV5-1
j_call: TRBJ1-1
d_call: NA
cdr3_aa: CASSLDGFWANTEAFF
cdr3_nt: TGCGCCAGCAGCTTGGATGGCTTTTGGGCGAACACTGAAGCTTTCTTT

clone_size: NA
v_call: TRBV5-1
j_call: TRBJ2-1
d_call: NA
cdr3_aa: CASSLEGAYNEQFF
cdr3_nt: TGCGCCAGCAGCTTGGAAGGGGCCTACAATGAGCAGTTCTTC

clone_size: NA
v_call: TRBV4-3
j_call: TRBJ2-2
d_call: NA
cdr3_aa: CASSQPDGTGELFF
cdr3_nt: TGCGCCAGCAGCCAACCCGACGGCACCGGGGAGCTGTTTTTT

clone_size: few
v_call: TRBV5-1
j_call: TRBJ1-6
d_call: NA
cdr3_aa: CASSLGEVAGSPLHF
cdr3_nt: TGCGCCAGCAGCTTGGGGGAGGTTGCAGGTTCACCCCTCCACTTT

clone_size: NA
v_call: TRBV11-3
j_call: TRBJ2-5
d_call: NA
cdr3_aa: CASTSGDRPGETQYF
cdr3_nt: TGTGCCAGCACGTCTGGTGACAGACCAGGGGAGACCCAGTACTTC

clone_size: NA
v_call: TRBV7-3
j_call: TRBJ2-2
d_call: NA
cdr3_aa: CASNIGVGSGELFF
cdr3_nt: TGTGCCAGCAATATTGGGGTCGGGTCCGGGGAGCTGTTTTTT

clone_size: NA
v_call: TRBV9
j_call: TRBJ1-3
d_call: NA
cdr3_aa: CASSPLPGSRPYSGNTIYF
cdr3_nt: TGTGCCAGCAGCCCCCTCCCAGGGAGCAGGCCCTACTCTGGAAACACCATATATTTT

clone_size: NA
v_call: TRBV4-1
j_call: TRBJ2-1
d_call: NA
cdr3_aa: CASSQSLGGAGSYNEQFF
cdr3_nt: TGCGCCAGCAGCCAAAGCCTGGGGGGGGCCGGGTCCTACAATGAGCAGTTCTTC

clone_size: NA
v_call: TRBV4-1
j_call: TRBJ1-2
d_call: NA
cdr3_aa: CASSQVLGVNYGYTF
cdr3_nt: TGCGCCAGCAGCCAAGTCCTTGGGGTTAACTATGGCTACACCTTC

clone_size: NA
v_call: TRBV19
j_call: TRBJ2-6
d_call: NA
cdr3_aa: CASKSQSRANVLTF
cdr3_nt: TGTGCCAGTAAATCACAAAGTCGGGCCAACGTCCTGACTTTC

clone_size: few
v_call: TRBV6-5
j_call: TRBJ1-5
d_call: NA
cdr3_aa: CASSSGGSNQPQHF
cdr3_nt: TGTGCCAGCAGTTCCGGGGGGAGCAATCAGCCCCAGCATTTT